The sample holds a few counts of the clone carrying this T cell receptor beta chain. Its specificity is unknown. These data belong to a study of response to subunit inactivated influenza vaccine. Findings and caveats of the study: After each seasonal influenza vaccination, few new T cells are recruited, the authors suggested.

A single record per CDR3 protein comes from TCRdb applying MiXCR to the RT-PCR reads. The top ten clones hold about an eighth of a sample with some 160,000 distinct CDR3 sequences, roughly 11% of them seen once. This CDR3 contains 16 residues. With V trimmed by 5 bases and J by 3 bases, 13 bases remained unmatched. From germline, CDR1 is PRHDT and CDR2 FYEKMQ (reference sequence). The clonotype comes from a man aged 50 to 59 who received an inactivated influenza vaccine. The V call is TRBV13, the J call TRBJ2-7; 7 bases agree with TRBD1. The sequenced sample was non-naive T cells sorted from PBMCs, obtained roughly 6 weeks after vaccination. The chain's CDR3 is CASSQKTGIWDYEQYF. Written as DNA, the CDR3 is TGTGCCAGCAGCCAGAAGACAGGGATCTGGGACTACGAGCAGTACTTC.